Presented here are 23 T cell receptor beta chains from one specimen sequenced in a study of beta chain features in type 1 diabetes. Study-wide findings and caveats: Shorter TCRB CDR3s, moderately but significantly so, marked every one of the four CD4+ subsets in Type 1 diabetes patients.

These receptors' antigens are unknown. The investigators reverse transcribed all of the isolated RNA, so they sequenced expressed TCRB transcripts. Measured with immunoSEQ multiplex PCR; TCRdb has only the in-frame clones, and not every one. Seen here are approximately 41,000 clones, approximately 62% observed once, and the top ten hold roughly 1.7%. The sample taken for sequencing was Tregs from blood. The receptors were gathered from a man under 40 with type 1 diabetes. Some clones in this sample may be carry-over from other donors' samples.

The chain carries TRBV19 and TRBJ1-2, with D possibly TRBD1 on 6 matching bases. Trimming shortened V by 5 bases and J by 4 bases, and 11 bases separated the two germline ends. Germline V CDR1 and CDR2: LNHDA, SQIVND (reference sequence). The CDR3 sequence is 13 residues long. In DNA form, the CDR3 reads TGTGCCAGTAGTTTCCGACAGGCCTATGGCTACACCTTC. Residues: CASSFRQAYGYTF. The complete variable domain, with remaining parts taken from reference TRBV19 and TRBJ1-2, reads DGGITQSPKYLFRKEGQNVTLSCEQNLNHDAMYWYRQDPGQGLRLIYYSQIVNDFQKGDIAEGYSVSREKKESFPLTVTSAQKNPTAFYLCASSFRQAYGYTFGSGTRLTVV.

The V and J genes are TRBV13 and TRBJ1-1; the match to TRBD1 covers 9 bases. Trimming cost V 5 bases and J 0 bases; bases outside gene matches: 7. The V gene's germline CDR1 is PRHDT and CDR2 FYEKMQ (reference sequence). CDR3 length: 16 residues. In DNA, the CDR3 is TGTGCCAGCAGCCCACAGGGGGCCGGGCTGAACACTGAAGCTTTCTTT. Its protein is CASSPQGAGLNTEAFF.

This chain uses TRBV2 with TRBJ2-7; 8 nucleotides agree with TRBD1. The junction had 8 bases not matched to a gene; V was cut back by 6 bases and J by 1 base. This CDR3 contains 15 residues. CDR1 SNHLY and CDR2 FYNNEI come from the germline V gene. The CDR3 here is CASSAQGQGSYEQYF. The CDR3 DNA is TGTGCCAGCAGCGCACAAGGACAGGGTTCCTACGAGCAGTACTTC.

The V and J genes are TRBV4-1 and TRBJ2-6, with 10 bases fitting TRBD1. With V trimmed by 4 bases and J by 1 base, 7 bases remained unmatched. This CDR3 is 18 amino acids long. From germline, CDR1 is MGHRA and CDR2 YSYEKL. The CDR3 DNA reads as TGCGCCAGCAGCCGCCGGGACAGGGGTTTGTCTGGGGCCAACGTCCTGACTTTC. The encoded protein is CASSRRDRGLSGANVLTF.

The genes are TRBV11-2 and TRBJ2-5, with D possibly being TRBD2 (6 bases). The germline CDR1 and CDR2 sequences are SGHAT and FQNNGV. The ends were cut back, 2 bases at V and 1 base at J, with 20 bases in the middle. This CDR3 region has 18 residues. CDR3 DNA: TGTGCCAGCAGCTTAAGCATTATGGCAGCGGGCCTCCAAGAGACCCAGTACTTC. Protein product: CASSLSIMAAGLQETQYF.

CDR3 region: CASSQRIRDRGRNEQFF. The CDR3 DNA reads TGTGCCAGCAGCCAACGGATCCGGGACAGGGGACGCAATGAGCAGTTCTTC. V gene TRBV7-2 combines with J gene TRBJ2-1; 10 bases agree with TRBD1. V was pared by 5 bases and J by 6 bases, with 13 bases of the junction left unmatched. The CDR3 extends over 17 amino acids. Germline-derived CDR1 and CDR2 are SGHTA and FQGNSA.

The rearrangement uses TRBV29-1 and TRBJ1-2; 9 positions match TRBD1. Looked up from germline, CDR1 is SQVTM and CDR2 is ANQGSEA. CDR3 size: 13 residues. Unmatched junction bases numbered 9, after V lost 5 bases and J lost 8 bases. The CDR3, as DNA: TGCAGCGTTCCGCTACAGGGGGCAGGAGGCTACACCTTC. Translating gives CSVPLQGAGGYTF.

This chain joins TRBV27 and TRBJ1-2; no clear D gene. Trimming removed 2 bases from V and 0 bases from J, with 19 bases in between. Per the germline V gene, CDR1 is MNHEY and CDR2 is SMNVEV (reference sequence). The CDR3 is 18 residues long. CDR3 sequence: CASSLRLDGQRANYGYTF. The CDR3 DNA sequence: TGTGCCAGCAGTTTAAGGCTGGATGGGCAGAGAGCTAACTATGGCTACACCTTC.

This clone is a singleton in its sample. This rearrangement joins TRBV7-2 to TRBJ2-1; TRBD2 aligns across 7 bases. The germline gives CDR1 SGHTA, CDR2 FQGNSA. This CDR3 is built from 16 residues. J was trimmed by 1 base and V by 3 bases; bases with no gene match: 6. CDR3 region: CASSLDLAASYNEQFF. In DNA, the CDR3 is TGTGCCAGCAGCTTGGACCTAGCGGCTTCCTACAATGAGCAGTTCTTC.

V usage is TRBV21-1 and J usage is TRBJ2-3; TRBD1 is taken as the D call from the table, unchecked against the DNA. TRBV21-1 is an annotated pseudogene. CDR3 length: 10 residues. In DNA, the CDR3 is TGTGCCCCAGGGGGGGATACGCAGTATTTT. Its protein product is CAPGGDTQYF.

The V and J genes are TRBV5-1 and TRBJ2-5; TRBD2 aligns across 8 bases. The V gene end was trimmed by 2 bases and the J gene end by 1 base; junction bases not matched to a gene: 4. The germline gives CDR1 SGHRS, CDR2 YFSETQ. The length of the CDR3 is 15 residues. Written as DNA, the CDR3 is TGCGCCAGCAGCTTTCCCAGCGGGGGCCAAGAGACCCAGTACTTC. Its protein is CASSFPSGGQETQYF. The variable domain in full, with the rest retrieved from reference TRBV5-1 and TRBJ2-5, is KAGVTQTPRYLIKTRGQQVTLSCSPISGHRSVSWYQQTPGQGLQFLFEYFSETQRNKGNFPGRFSGRQFSNSRSEMNVSTLELGDSALYLCASSFPSGGQETQYFGPGTRLLVL.

The V call is TRBV2, the J call TRBJ2-1, with TRBD1 matching 9 bases. Germline lookup yields CDR1 SNHLY and CDR2 FYNNEI. J was trimmed by 10 bases and V by 5 bases; bases with no gene match: 12. The CDR3 contains 15 residues. The CDR3 protein is CASSLPGQGWNEQFF. The CDR3 DNA follows: TGTGCCAGCAGTCTACCGGGACAGGGATGGAACGAGCAGTTCTTC. Full variable domain (missing parts from reference TRBV2 and TRBJ2-1): EPEVTQTPSHQVTQMGQEVILRCVPISNHLYFYWYRQILGQKVEFLVSFYNNEISEKSEIFDDQFSVERPDGSNFTLKIRSTKLEDSAMYFCASSLPGQGWNEQFFGPGTRLTVL.

The chain links TRBV11-2 to TRBJ2-7; TRBD1 aligns across 7 bases. V lost 1 base and J lost 3; bases outside the gene matches: 3. The CDR3 runs 14 residues. Germline CDR1 reads SGHAT; CDR2 reads FQNNGV. Here the CDR3 DNA reads TGTGCCAGCAGCTTAGGGGACAGAGACTACGAGCAGTACTTC. This codes for CASSLGDRDYEQYF.

This clone was detected once. This sequence joins TRBV7-9 and TRBJ1-4; maybe TRBD1 (6 bases). Per the germline V gene, CDR1 is SEHNR and CDR2 is FQNEAQ (reference sequence). V shed 4 bases and J shed 4 bases, with 22 bases lying between them. The CDR3 is 18 amino acids. The DNA of the CDR3 is TGTGCCAGCAGCTCCTCAATTAGCACGGACAGACTTAATGAAAAACTGTTTTTT. As protein: CASSSSISTDRLNEKLFF.

V is TRBV7-2 and J is TRBJ1-4; no firm D call. The germline gives CDR1 SGHTA, CDR2 FQGNSA. The ends were cut back, 6 bases at V and 9 bases at J, with 14 bases in the middle. The CDR3 runs 13 residues. The CDR3, as DNA: TGTGCCAGCAGTTCCCCCTACTCGCAAAAACTGTTTTTT. This gives the protein CASSSPYSQKLFF.

This chain uses TRBV2 with TRBJ2-5; perhaps TRBD2 as D (6 bases). There are 12 residues in the CDR3. Per germline, CDR1 SNHLY and CDR2 FYNNEI. V shed 8 bases and J shed 11 bases, with 18 bases lying between them. As DNA, the CDR3 is TGTGCCAGCGGGCCACGAGGAGGGGAGCAGTACTTC. Its translation is CASGPRGGEQYF.

V gene TRBV30 combines with J gene TRBJ2-1; 8 bases line up with TRBD1. V lost 0 bases and J lost 6; bases outside the gene matches: 7. The CDR3 sequence is 15 residues long. CDR1 GTSNPN and CDR2 SVGIG come from the germline V gene (reference sequence). Here the CDR3 reads CAWSVRTGIINEQFF. The DNA of the CDR3 is TGTGCCTGGAGTGTGCGGACAGGGATCATCAATGAGCAGTTCTTC.

The chain combines TRBV10-3 with TRBJ2-2; 8 bases align to TRBD1. This CDR3 spans 16 amino acids. Germline CDR1 ENHRY, CDR2 SYGVKD. V dropped 9 bases and J dropped 4; count of bases not matched to a gene: 13. CDR3 protein: CAIKLGQGSGTGELFF. CDR3 nucleotides: TGTGCCATAAAACTCGGACAGGGCTCGGGCACCGGGGAGCTGTTTTTT.

The chain uses TRBV18 and TRBJ1-5, with D unclear. This CDR3 is built from 13 residues. V shed 4 bases and J shed 5 bases, with 9 bases lying between them. Per germline, CDR1 KGHSH and CDR2 LQKENI. The CDR3 DNA sequence: TGTGCCAGCTCACTACGACGGGATCAGCCCCAGCATTTT. It codes for CASSLRRDQPQHF.

The V call is TRBV4-2, the J call TRBJ2-7; 13 bases are shared with TRBD2. Germline CDR1 reads LGHNA; CDR2 reads YNFKEQ. The CDR3 covers 17 residues. Trimming cost V 4 bases and J 0 bases; bases outside gene matches: 6. This CDR3 reads CASSLGLAGVLSYEQYF. CDR3 DNA: TGTGCCAGCAGCCTCGGACTAGCGGGGGTCCTCTCCTACGAGCAGTACTTC.

The CDR3, as DNA: TGCGCCAGCAGCCTCCTACCGAGTAACTATGGCTACACCTTC. It codes for CASSLLPSNYGYTF. This chain links TRBV5-1 with TRBJ1-2; D uncertain. Germline V gives CDR1 SGHRS, CDR2 YFSETQ. V dropped 4 bases and J dropped 1 base, with 11 bases sitting between them. This CDR3 is built from 14 residues.

This clone was counted once. The rearrangement joins TRBV29-1 to TRBJ1-2; D perhaps matches TRBD1 (6 bases). Germline V CDR1 and CDR2: SQVTM, ANQGSEA. The CDR3 totals 12 residues. The germline V and J ends were trimmed by 3 bases and 7 bases, with 12 bases remaining between them. CDR3 coding DNA: TGCAGCGTTGAGGGGGGGCAGGGTGGCTACACCTTC. It specifies CSVEGGQGGYTF.

The J gene is TRBJ2-3, the V gene TRBV18; D uncertain. CDR1 KGHSH and CDR2 LQKENI come from the germline V gene. CDR3 length: 14 amino acids. With 3 bases removed from V and 3 bases from J, the gap between germline ends came to 10 bases. The CDR3 spells CASSPPPRTDTQYF. As DNA, the CDR3 is TGTGCCAGCTCACCCCCACCGCGGACAGATACGCAGTATTTT.